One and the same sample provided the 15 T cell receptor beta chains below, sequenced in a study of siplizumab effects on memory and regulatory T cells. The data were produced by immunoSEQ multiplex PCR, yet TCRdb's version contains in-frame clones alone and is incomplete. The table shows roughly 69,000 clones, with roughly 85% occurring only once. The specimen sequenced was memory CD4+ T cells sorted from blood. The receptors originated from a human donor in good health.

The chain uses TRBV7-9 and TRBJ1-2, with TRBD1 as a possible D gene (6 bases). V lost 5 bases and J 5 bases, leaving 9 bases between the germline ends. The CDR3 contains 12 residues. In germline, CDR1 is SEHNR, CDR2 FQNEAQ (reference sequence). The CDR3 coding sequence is TGTGCCAGCAGCAGAACAGGGTATGGCTACACCTTC. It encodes CASSRTGYGYTF.

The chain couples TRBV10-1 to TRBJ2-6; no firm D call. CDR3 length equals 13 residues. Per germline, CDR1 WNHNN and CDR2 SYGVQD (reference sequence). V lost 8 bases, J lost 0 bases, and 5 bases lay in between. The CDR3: CASSDSGANVLTF. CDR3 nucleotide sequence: TGCGCCAGCTCAGACTCTGGGGCCAACGTCCTGACTTTC.

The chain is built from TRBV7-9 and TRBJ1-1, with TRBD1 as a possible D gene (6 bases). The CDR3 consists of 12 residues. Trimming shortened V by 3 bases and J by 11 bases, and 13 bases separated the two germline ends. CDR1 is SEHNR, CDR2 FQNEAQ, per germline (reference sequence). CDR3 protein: CASSLTGWEAFF. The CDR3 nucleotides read TGTGCCAGCAGCTTGACAGGATGGGAGGCTTTCTTT.

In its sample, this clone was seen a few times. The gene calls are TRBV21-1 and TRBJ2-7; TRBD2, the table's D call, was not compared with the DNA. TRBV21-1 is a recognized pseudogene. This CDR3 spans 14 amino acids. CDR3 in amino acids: CASSQQRTQYEQYF. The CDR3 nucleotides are TGTGCCAGCAGCCAGCAGCGGACCCAATACGAGCAGTACTTC.

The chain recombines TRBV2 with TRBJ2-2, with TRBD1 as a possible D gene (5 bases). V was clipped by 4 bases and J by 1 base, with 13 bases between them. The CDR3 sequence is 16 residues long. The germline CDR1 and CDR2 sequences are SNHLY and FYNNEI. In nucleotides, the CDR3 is TGTGCCAGCAGTGTAGTAACAGGAGTGAACACCGGGGAGCTGTTTTTT. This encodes CASSVVTGVNTGELFF.

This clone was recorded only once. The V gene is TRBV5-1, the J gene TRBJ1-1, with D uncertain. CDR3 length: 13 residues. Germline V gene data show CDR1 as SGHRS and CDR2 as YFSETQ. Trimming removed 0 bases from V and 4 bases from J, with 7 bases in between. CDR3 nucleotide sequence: TGCGCCAGCAGCTTGGTGTTGTCCACTGAAGCTTTCTTT. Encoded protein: CASSLVLSTEAFF. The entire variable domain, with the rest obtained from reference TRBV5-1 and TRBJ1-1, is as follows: KAGVTQTPRYLIKTRGQQVTLSCSPISGHRSVSWYQQTPGQGLQFLFEYFSETQRNKGNFPGRFSGRQFSNSRSEMNVSTLELGDSALYLCASSLVLSTEAFFGQGTRLTVV.

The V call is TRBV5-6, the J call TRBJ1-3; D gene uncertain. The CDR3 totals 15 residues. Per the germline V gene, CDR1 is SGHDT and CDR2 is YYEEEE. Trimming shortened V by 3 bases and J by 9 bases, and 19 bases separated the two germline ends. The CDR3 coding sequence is TGTGCCAGCAGCTCTGGACCGCTGCAACCCATCACCATATATTTT. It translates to CASSSGPLQPITIYF. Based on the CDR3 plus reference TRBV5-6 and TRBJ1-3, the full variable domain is DAGVTQSPTHLIKTRGQQVTLRCSPKSGHDTVSWYQQALGQGPQFIFQYYEEEERQRGNFPDRFSGHQFPNYSSELNVNALLLGDSALYLCASSSGPLQPITIYFGEGSWLTVV.

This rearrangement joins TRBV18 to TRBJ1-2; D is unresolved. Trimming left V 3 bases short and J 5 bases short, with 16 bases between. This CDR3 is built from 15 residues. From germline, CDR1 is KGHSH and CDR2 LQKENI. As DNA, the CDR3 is TGTGCCAGCTCACCGCAGCGAAGCGCCTATTATGGCTACACCTTC. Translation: CASSPQRSAYYGYTF.

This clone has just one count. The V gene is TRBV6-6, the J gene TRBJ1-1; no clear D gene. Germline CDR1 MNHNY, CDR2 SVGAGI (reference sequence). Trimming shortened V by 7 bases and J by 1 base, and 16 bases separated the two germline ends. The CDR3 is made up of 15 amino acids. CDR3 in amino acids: CASKALPPKNTEAFF. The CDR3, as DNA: TGTGCCAGCAAGGCCCTACCCCCTAAGAACACTGAAGCTTTCTTT.

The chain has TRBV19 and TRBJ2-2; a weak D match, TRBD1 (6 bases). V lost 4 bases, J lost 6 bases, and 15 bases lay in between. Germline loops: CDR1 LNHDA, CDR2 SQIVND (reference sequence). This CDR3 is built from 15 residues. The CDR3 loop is CASSSQGLVAGELFF. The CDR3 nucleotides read TGTGCCAGTAGTAGCCAGGGGCTAGTGGCCGGGGAGCTGTTTTTT.

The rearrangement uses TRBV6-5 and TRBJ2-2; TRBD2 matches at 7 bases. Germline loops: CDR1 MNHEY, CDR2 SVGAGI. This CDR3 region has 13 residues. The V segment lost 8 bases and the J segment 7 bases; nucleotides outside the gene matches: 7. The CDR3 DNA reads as TGTGCCAGCCGGACTAGTTTGATCGGGGAGCTGTTTTTT. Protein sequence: CASRTSLIGELFF.

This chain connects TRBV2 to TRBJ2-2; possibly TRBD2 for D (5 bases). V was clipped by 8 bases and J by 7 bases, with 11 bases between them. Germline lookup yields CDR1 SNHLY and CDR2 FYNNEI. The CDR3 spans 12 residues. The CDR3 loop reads CASGRGNGELFF. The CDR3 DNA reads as TGTGCCAGCGGGAGAGGGAACGGGGAGCTGTTTTTT.

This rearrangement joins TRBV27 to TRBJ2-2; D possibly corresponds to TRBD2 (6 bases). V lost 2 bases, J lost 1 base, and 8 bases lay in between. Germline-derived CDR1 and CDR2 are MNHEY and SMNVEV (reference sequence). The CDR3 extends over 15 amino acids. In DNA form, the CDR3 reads TGTGCCAGCAGTTTAGCGGGACTGAACACCGGGGAGCTGTTTTTT. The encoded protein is CASSLAGLNTGELFF.

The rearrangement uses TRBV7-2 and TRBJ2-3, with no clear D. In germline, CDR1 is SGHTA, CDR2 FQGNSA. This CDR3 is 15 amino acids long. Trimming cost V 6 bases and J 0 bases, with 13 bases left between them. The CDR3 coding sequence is TGTGCCAGCAGTTATGACGGCTCTAGCACAGATACGCAGTATTTT. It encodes CASSYDGSSTDTQYF.

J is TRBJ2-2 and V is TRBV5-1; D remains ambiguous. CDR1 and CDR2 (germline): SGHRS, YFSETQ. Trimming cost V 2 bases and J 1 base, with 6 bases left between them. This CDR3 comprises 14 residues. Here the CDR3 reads CASSFSWNTGELFF. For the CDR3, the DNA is TGCGCCAGCAGCTTTAGCTGGAACACCGGGGAGCTGTTTTTT.